This passage covers 2 T cell receptor beta chains from one sample sequenced in a study of cytomegalovirus exposure and HLA in healthy donors. With 60 Vbeta and 13 Jbeta primers, the PCR was carried out. This table comes from immunoSEQ multiplex PCR, and its TCRdb copy is limited to in-frame clones, with some not included. The sample shows about 100,000 clones, roughly 80% of them seen only once. Sequences were obtained from PBMCs. The origin of the receptors is a woman aged 60 to 75 in good health and CMV-seronegative.

In its sample, this clone was seen a few times. The gene calls are TRBV30 and TRBJ1-5; maybe TRBD1 (5 bases). The CDR3 runs 15 residues. Trimming removed 2 bases at V and 6 bases at J, with 17 bases between. Germline V CDR1 and CDR2: GTSNPN, SVGIG (reference sequence). This chain's CDR3 is CAWSFGKGPGQPQHF. The CDR3 DNA reads as TGTGCCTGGAGTTTCGGAAAGGGGCCCGGTCAGCCCCAGCATTTT. Filled out from reference TRBV30 and TRBJ1-5, the complete variable domain reads SQTIHQWPATLVQPVGSPLSLECTVEGTSNPNLYWYRQAAGRGLQLLFYSVGIGQISSEVPQNLSASRPQDRQFILSSKKLLLSDSGFYLCAWSFGKGPGQPQHFGDGTRLSIL.

J is TRBJ2-2 and V is TRBV6-5; TRBD1 is a possible D gene (6 bases). The germline V gene has CDR1 MNHEY and CDR2 SVGAGI. Trimming left V 0 bases short and J 6 bases short, with 14 bases between. This CDR3 has 16 residues. This chain's CDR3 is CASSYSGTSSPGELFF. The DNA of the CDR3 is TGTGCCAGCAGTTACTCCGGGACAAGTAGTCCCGGGGAGCTGTTTTTT.